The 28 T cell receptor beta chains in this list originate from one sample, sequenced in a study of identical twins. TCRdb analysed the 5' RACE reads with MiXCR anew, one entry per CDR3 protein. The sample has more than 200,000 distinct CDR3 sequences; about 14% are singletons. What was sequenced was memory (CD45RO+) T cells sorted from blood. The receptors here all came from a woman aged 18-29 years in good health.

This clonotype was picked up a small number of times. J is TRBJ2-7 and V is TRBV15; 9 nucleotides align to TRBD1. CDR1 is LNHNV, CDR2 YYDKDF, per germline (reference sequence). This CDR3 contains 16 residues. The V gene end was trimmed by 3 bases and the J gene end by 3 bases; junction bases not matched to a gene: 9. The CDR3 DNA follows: TGTGCCACCAGCAGGGACCCGGGACAGGGTTTCTACGAGCAGTACTTC. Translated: CATSRDPGQGFYEQYF.

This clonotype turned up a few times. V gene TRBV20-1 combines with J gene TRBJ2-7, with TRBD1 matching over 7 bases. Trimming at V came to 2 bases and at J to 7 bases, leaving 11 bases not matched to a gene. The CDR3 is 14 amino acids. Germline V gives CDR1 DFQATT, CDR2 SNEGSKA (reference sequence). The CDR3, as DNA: TGCAGTGCTAGACCCGGGACAGCGCCCTGGGAGCAGTACTTC. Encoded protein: CSARPGTAPWEQYF.

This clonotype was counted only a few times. The CDR3 here is CSARDLNEKLFF. In DNA, the CDR3 is TGCAGTGCTAGAGACCTTAATGAAAAACTGTTTTTT. V and J are TRBV20-1 and TRBJ1-4; D not resolved. The CDR3 sequence is 12 residues long. V was pared by 0 bases and J by 4 bases, with 3 bases between. Germline V gives CDR1 DFQATT, CDR2 SNEGSKA (reference sequence).

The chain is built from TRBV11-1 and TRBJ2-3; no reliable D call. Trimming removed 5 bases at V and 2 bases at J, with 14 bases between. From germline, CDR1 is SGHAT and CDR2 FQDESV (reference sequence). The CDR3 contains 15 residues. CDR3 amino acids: CASSLNPSPTDTQYF. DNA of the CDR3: TGTGCCAGCAGCCTAAACCCTTCCCCCACAGATACGCAGTATTTT. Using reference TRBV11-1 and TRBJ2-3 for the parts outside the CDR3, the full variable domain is EAEVAQSPRYKITEKSQAVAFWCDPISGHATLYWYRQILGQGPELLVQFQDESVVDDSQLPKDRFSAERLKGVDSTLKIQPAELGDSAMYLCASSLNPSPTDTQYFGPGTRLTVL.

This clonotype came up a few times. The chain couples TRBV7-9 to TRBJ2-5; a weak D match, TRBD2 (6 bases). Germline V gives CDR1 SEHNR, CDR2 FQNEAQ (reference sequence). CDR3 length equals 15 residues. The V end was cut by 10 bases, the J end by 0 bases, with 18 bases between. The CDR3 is CATGTFLLYQETQYF. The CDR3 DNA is TGTGCCACCGGGACTTTCCTATTGTACCAAGAGACCCAGTACTTC.

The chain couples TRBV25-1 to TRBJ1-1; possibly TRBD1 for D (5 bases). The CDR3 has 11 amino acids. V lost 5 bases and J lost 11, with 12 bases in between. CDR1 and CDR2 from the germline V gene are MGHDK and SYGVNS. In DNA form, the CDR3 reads TGTGCCAGCAGTCAGGGAGGAAGGGCTTTCTTT. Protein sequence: CASSQGGRAFF.

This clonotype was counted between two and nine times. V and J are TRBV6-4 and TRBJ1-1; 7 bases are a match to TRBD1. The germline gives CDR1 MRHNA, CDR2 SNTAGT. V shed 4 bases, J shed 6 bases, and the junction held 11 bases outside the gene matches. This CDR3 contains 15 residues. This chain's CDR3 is CASSAADRVGAEAFF. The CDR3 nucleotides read TGTGCCAGCAGTGCTGCCGACAGGGTGGGCGCTGAAGCTTTCTTT.

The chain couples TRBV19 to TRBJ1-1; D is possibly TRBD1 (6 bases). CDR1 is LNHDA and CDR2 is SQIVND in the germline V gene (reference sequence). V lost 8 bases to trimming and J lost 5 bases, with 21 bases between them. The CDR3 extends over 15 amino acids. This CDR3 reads CASAPRTARGTEAFF. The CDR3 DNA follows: TGTGCCAGTGCTCCCCGGACGGCCAGGGGAACTGAAGCTTTCTTT.

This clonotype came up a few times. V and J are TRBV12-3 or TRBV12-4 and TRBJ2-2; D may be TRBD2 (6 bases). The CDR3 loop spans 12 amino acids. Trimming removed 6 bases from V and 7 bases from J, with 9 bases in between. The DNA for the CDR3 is TGTGCCAGCAGGACTAGAGACGGGGAGCTGTTTTTT. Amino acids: CASRTRDGELFF.

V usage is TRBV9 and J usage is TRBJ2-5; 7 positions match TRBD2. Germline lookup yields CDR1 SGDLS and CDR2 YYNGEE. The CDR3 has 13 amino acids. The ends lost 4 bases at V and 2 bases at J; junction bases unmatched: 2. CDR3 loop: CASSSSGQETQYF. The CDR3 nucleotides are TGTGCCAGCAGCTCTAGCGGTCAAGAGACCCAGTACTTC.

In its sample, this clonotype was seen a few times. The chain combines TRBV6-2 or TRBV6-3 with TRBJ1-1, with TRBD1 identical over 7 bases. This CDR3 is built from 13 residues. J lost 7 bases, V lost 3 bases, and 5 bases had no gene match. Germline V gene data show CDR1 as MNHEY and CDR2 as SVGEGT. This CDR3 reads CASSYWTGVEAFF. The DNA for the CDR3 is TGTGCCAGCAGTTATTGGACAGGAGTTGAAGCTTTCTTT.

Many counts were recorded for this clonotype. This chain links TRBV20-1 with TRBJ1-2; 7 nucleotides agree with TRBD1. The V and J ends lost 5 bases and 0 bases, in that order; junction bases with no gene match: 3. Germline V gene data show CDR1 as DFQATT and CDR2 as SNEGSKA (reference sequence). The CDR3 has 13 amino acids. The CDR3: CSASGQANYGYTF. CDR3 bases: TGCAGTGCTTCCGGACAGGCTAACTATGGCTACACCTTC.

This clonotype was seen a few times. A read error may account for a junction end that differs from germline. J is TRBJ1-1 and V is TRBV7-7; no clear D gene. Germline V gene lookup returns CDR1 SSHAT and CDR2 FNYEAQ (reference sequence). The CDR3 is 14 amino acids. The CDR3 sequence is CASSPPVPNTEAFF. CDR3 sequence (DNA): TGTGCTAGCAGCCCTCCCGTACCCAACACTGAAGCTTTCTTT.

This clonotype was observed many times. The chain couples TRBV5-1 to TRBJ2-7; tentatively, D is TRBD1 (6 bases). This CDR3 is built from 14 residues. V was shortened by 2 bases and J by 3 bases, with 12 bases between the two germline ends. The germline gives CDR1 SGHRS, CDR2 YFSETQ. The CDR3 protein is CASSLQGDHYEQYF. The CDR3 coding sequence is TGCGCCAGCAGCTTACAGGGAGACCACTACGAGCAGTACTTC.

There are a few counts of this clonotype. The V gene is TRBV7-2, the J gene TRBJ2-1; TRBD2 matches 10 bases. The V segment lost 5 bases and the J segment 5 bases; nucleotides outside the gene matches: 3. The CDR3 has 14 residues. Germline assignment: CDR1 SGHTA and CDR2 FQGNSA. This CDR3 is CASSPGLANNEQFF. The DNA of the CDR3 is TGTGCCAGCAGCCCGGGACTAGCGAACAATGAGCAGTTCTTC.

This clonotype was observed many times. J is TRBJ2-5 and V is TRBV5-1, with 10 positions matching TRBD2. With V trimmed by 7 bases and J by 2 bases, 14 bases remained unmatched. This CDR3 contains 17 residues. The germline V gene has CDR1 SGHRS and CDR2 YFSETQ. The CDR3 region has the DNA TGCGCCAGCGCCGAGGGCTTACTAGCGGGACGTCAAGAGACCCAGTACTTC. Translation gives CASAEGLLAGRQETQYF.

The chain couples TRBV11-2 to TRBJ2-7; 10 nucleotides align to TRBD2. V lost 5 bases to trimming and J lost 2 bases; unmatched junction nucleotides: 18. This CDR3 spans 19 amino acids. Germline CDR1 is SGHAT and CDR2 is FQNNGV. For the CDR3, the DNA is TGTGCCAGCAGCCACTTACCCGGCCAGGTAGCGGGAGGAGCCTACGAGCAGTACTTC. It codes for CASSHLPGQVAGGAYEQYF.

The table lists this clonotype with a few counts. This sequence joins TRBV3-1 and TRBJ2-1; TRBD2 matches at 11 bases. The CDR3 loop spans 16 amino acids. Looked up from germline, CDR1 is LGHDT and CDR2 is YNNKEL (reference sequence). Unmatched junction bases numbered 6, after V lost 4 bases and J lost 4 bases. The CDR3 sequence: CASSRTSGGRYNEQFF. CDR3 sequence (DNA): TGTGCCAGCAGCCGTACTAGCGGGGGACGTTACAATGAGCAGTTCTTC.

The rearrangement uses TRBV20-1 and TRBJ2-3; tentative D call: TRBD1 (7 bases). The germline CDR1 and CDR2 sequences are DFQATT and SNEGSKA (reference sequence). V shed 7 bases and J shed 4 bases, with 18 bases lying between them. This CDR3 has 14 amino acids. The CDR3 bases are TGCAGTGTACCGTCGGAGGGGGCTCCAGATACGCAGTATTTT. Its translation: CSVPSEGAPDTQYF.

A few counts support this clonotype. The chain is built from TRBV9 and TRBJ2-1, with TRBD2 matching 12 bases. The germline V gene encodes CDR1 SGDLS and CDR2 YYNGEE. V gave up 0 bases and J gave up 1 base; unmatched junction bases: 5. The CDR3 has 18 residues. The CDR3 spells CASSVVSSGRGSYNEQFF. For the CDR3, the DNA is TGTGCCAGCAGCGTAGTCTCTAGCGGGAGGGGGTCCTACAATGAGCAGTTCTTC.

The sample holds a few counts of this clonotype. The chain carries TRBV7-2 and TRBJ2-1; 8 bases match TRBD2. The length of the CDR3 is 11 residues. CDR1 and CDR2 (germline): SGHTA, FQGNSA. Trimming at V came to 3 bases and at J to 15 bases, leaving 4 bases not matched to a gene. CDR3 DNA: TGTGCCAGCAGCTTCGACAGCGGGAGGTTCTTC. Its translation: CASSFDSGRFF.

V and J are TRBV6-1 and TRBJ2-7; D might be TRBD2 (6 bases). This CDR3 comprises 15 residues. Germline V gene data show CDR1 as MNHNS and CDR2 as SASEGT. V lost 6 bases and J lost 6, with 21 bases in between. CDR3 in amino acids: CASSPISGGTSEQYF. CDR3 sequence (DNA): TGTGCCAGCAGCCCCATTTCTGGGGGGACCTCCGAGCAGTACTTC.

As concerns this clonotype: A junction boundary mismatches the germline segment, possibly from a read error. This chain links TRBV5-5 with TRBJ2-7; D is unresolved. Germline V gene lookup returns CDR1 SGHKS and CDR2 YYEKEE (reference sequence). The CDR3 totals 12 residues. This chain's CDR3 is CAISSGPYEQYF. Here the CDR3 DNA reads TGTGCCATCAGCTCCGGGCCTTACGAGCAGTACTTC.

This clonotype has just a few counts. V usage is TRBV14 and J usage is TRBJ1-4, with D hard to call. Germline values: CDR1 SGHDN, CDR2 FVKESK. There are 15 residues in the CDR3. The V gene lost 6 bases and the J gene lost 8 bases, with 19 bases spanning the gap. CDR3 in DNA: TGTGCCAGCAGTACATCGAGGGCCTTCTACGAAAAACTGTTTTTT. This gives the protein CASSTSRAFYEKLFF.

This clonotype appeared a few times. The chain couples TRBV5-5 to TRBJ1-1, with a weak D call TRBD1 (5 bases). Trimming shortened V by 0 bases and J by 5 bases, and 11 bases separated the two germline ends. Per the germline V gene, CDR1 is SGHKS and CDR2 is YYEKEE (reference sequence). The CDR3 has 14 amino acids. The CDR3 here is CASSLANRRTEAFF. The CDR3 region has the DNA TGTGCCAGCAGCTTGGCAAACAGGCGTACTGAAGCTTTCTTT.

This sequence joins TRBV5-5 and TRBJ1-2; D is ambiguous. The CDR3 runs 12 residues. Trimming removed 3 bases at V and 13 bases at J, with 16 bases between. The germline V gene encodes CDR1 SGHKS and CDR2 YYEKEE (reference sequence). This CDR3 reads CASSSRPEGSTF. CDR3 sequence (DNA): TGTGCCAGCAGCTCAAGGCCGGAGGGATCCACCTTC.

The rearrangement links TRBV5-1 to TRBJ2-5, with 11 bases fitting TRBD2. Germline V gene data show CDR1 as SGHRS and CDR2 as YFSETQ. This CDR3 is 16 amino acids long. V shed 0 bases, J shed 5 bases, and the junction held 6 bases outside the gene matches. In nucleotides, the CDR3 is TGCGCCAGCAGCTTGGCCTCTCCTAGCGGGAGGGAGACCCAGTACTTC. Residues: CASSLASPSGRETQYF.

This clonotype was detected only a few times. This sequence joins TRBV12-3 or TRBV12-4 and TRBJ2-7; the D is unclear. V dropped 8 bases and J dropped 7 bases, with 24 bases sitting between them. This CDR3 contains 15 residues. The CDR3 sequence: CASAPALGPLSEQYF. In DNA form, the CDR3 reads TGTGCCAGCGCCCCTGCGCTGGGTCCCCTTTCGGAGCAGTACTTC.